This is a list of T cell receptor beta chains from one sample in a study of cytomegalovirus exposure and HLA in healthy donors. The method was immunoSEQ multiplex PCR; TCRdb's version includes in-frame clones alone and lacks a portion of them. Of approximately 200,000 clones in the sample, approximately 80% were seen once. Sequenced input: PBMCs. The receptors were sampled from a woman aged 18-30 years in good health and CMV-seropositive. CDR3s include the opening cysteine and the closing phenylalanine or tryptophan. The D gene is left open where the match is weak. Not all rows give a size; the values are once, few, many and, for expanded clones, a class.

D gene: TRBD1; clone size: -; J gene: TRBJ2-2; V gene: TRBV9; CDR3 DNA: TGTGCCAGCAGCCCCACGGGACAGGGGACCGGGGAGCTGTTTTTT; CDR3 protein: CASSPTGQGTGELFF
D gene: -; clone size: -; J gene: TRBJ1-3; V gene: TRBV6-1; CDR3 DNA: TGTGCCAGCATTCAGGGGAGCTCTGGAAACACCATATATTTT; CDR3 protein: CASIQGSSGNTIYF
D gene: TRBD2; clone size: -; J gene: TRBJ2-5; V gene: TRBV11-3; CDR3 DNA: TGTGCCAGCAGCTTAGCACGGGGGGGACAAGAGACCCAGTACTTC; CDR3 protein: CASSLARGGQETQYF
D gene: -; clone size: -; J gene: TRBJ1-2; V gene: TRBV27; CDR3 DNA: TGTGCCAGCAGTTTCCGGAGGGTGCCTTTGGATGGCTACACCTTC; CDR3 protein: CASSFRRVPLDGYTF
D gene: TRBD2; clone size: -; J gene: TRBJ2-1; V gene: TRBV7-6; CDR3 DNA: TGTGCCAGCAGCTTATCCACGCTGGGTAGCGGGGGTGGGAGTGAGCAGTTCTTC; CDR3 protein: CASSLSTLGSGGGSEQFF
D gene: TRBD2; clone size: -; J gene: TRBJ2-3; V gene: TRBV6-5; CDR3 DNA: TGTGCCAGCAGTTACTCCCTAGCGGGGGGGACAGATACGCAGTATTTT; CDR3 protein: CASSYSLAGGTDTQYF
D gene: TRBD1; clone size: -; J gene: TRBJ2-2; V gene: TRBV30; CDR3 DNA: TGTGCCTGGAGAAGAGGACAGGGCGACACCGGGGAGCTGTTTTTT; CDR3 protein: CAWRRGQGDTGELFF
D gene: -; clone size: -; J gene: TRBJ2-2; V gene: TRBV28; CDR3 DNA: TGTGCCAGCAGTTTAATGTGGTTCGGCGGAAACACCGGGGAGCTGTTTTTT; CDR3 protein: CASSLMWFGGNTGELFF
D gene: -; clone size: -; J gene: TRBJ1-1; V gene: TRBV14; CDR3 DNA: TGTGCCAGCAGCCAAGATCTCAGGGCTGAAGCTTTCTTT; CDR3 protein: CASSQDLRAEAFF
D gene: TRBD1; clone size: -; J gene: TRBJ2-5; V gene: TRBV6-5; CDR3 DNA: TGTGCCAGCAGTTACTCGATAAACAGGGGGAGGGAGACCCAGTACTTC; CDR3 protein: CASSYSINRGRETQYF
D gene: TRBD2; clone size: once; J gene: TRBJ2-2; V gene: TRBV6-5; CDR3 DNA: TGTGCCACCTCACGCGGGACTAGCATGACCGGGGAGCTGTTTTTT; CDR3 protein: CATSRGTSMTGELFF
D gene: -; clone size: few; J gene: TRBJ1-4; V gene: TRBV5-5; CDR3 DNA: TGTGCCAGCAGCTTACCCGACAACTATGAAAAACTGTTTTTT; CDR3 protein: CASSLPDNYEKLFF
D gene: TRBD2; clone size: -; J gene: TRBJ2-5; V gene: TRBV9; CDR3 DNA: TGTGCCAGCAGCGTAGAAGGTAGCGGGGGGGCCATCGCCCAGTACTTC; CDR3 protein: CASSVEGSGGAIAQYF
D gene: TRBD1; clone size: -; J gene: TRBJ1-3; V gene: TRBV11-3; CDR3 DNA: TGTGCCAGCACCAACGAGGGGGCGGGTGGAAACACCATATATTTT; CDR3 protein: CASTNEGAGGNTIYF
D gene: -; clone size: -; J gene: TRBJ1-6; V gene: TRBV27; CDR3 DNA: TGTGCCAGCAGTTCATGGGAGGGGATGGGTAATTCACCCCTCCACTTT; CDR3 protein: CASSSWEGMGNSPLHF
D gene: TRBD2; clone size: -; J gene: TRBJ2-1; V gene: TRBV9; CDR3 DNA: TGTGCCAGCAGCGCTGGACTAGCGGGGGCCTCTTACAATGAGCAGTTCTTC; CDR3 protein: CASSAGLAGASYNEQFF
D gene: -; clone size: -; J gene: TRBJ2-7; V gene: TRBV6-1; CDR3 DNA: TGTGCCAGCAGTCTCGGACAGTCCTACGAGCAGTACTTC; CDR3 protein: CASSLGQSYEQYF
D gene: -; clone size: few; J gene: TRBJ2-3; V gene: TRBV15; CDR3 DNA: TGTGCCACCAGCGGGGGCCGAGAAACAGATACGCAGTATTTT; CDR3 protein: CATSGGRETDTQYF
D gene: TRBD1; clone size: -; J gene: TRBJ2-1; V gene: TRBV11-1; CDR3 DNA: TGTGCCAGCAGACCGACAGGGGGAGAAGAGCAGTTCTTC; CDR3 protein: CASRPTGGEEQFF
D gene: -; clone size: -; J gene: TRBJ2-4; V gene: TRBV30; CDR3 DNA: TGTGCCTGGGAACCGGGACAAGGGAAAAACATTCAGTACTTC; CDR3 protein: CAWEPGQGKNIQYF
D gene: TRBD1; clone size: once; J gene: TRBJ1-2; V gene: TRBV19; CDR3 DNA: TGTGCCAGTAGTCGGACAGGGGAGTGGGGGACTAACTATGGCTACACCTTC; CDR3 protein: CASSRTGEWGTNYGYTF
D gene: -; clone size: -; J gene: TRBJ1-2; V gene: TRBV28; CDR3 DNA: TGTGCCAGCAGTGGGGTTCGGGGATTTGGCTACACCTTC; CDR3 protein: CASSGVRGFGYTF
D gene: TRBD2; clone size: -; J gene: TRBJ2-5; V gene: TRBV19; CDR3 DNA: TGTGCCAGTAGTAGGACTAGGTGGTCCGAGACCCAGTACTTC; CDR3 protein: CASSRTRWSETQYF
D gene: TRBD2; clone size: -; J gene: TRBJ2-1; V gene: TRBV28; CDR3 DNA: TGTGCCAGCAGTTTGTTGCGGGGGTTGAATGAGCAGTTCTTC; CDR3 protein: CASSLLRGLNEQFF
D gene: TRBD1; clone size: -; J gene: TRBJ1-2; V gene: TRBV7-6; CDR3 DNA: TGTGCCAGCAGCTGGGGGACAGGGGATAACTATGGCTACACCTTC; CDR3 protein: CASSWGTGDNYGYTF
D gene: -; clone size: -; J gene: TRBJ1-5; V gene: TRBV28; CDR3 DNA: TGTGCCAGCAGTTTGGGGACTAATCAGCCCCAGCATTTT; CDR3 protein: CASSLGTNQPQHF
D gene: -; clone size: -; J gene: TRBJ2-5; V gene: TRBV15; CDR3 DNA: TGTGCCACCAGCAGAGTTCCACAGGGTCCAGAGACCCAGTACTTC; CDR3 protein: CATSRVPQGPETQYF
D gene: TRBD2; clone size: once; J gene: TRBJ2-5; V gene: TRBV2; CDR3 DNA: TGTGCCAGCAGGGCGACTAGCGGCCAAGAGACCCAGTACTTC; CDR3 protein: CASRATSGQETQYF
D gene: -; clone size: -; J gene: TRBJ2-3; V gene: TRBV5-6; CDR3 DNA: TGTGCCAGCAGCTTCCCGGGCACAGATACGCAGTATTTT; CDR3 protein: CASSFPGTDTQYF
D gene: -; clone size: -; J gene: TRBJ1-5; V gene: TRBV5-6; CDR3 DNA: TGTGCCAGCAGCTTTGGGCTCCCAGGACCCCAGCATTTT; CDR3 protein: CASSFGLPGPQHF
D gene: -; clone size: once; J gene: TRBJ1-6; V gene: TRBV9; CDR3 DNA: TGTGCCAGCAGCGTAGCAGGGTTGGGTTCACCCCTCCACTTT; CDR3 protein: CASSVAGLGSPLHF
D gene: -; clone size: -; J gene: TRBJ2-2; V gene: TRBV6-5; CDR3 DNA: TGTGCCAGCAGTTACTCCGCCCCCGGGGGCACCGGGGAGCTGTTTTTT; CDR3 protein: CASSYSAPGGTGELFF
D gene: -; clone size: once; J gene: TRBJ1-3; V gene: TRBV4-3; CDR3 DNA: TGCGCCAGCAGCCAAGATTGGCGGACAGACTCTGGAAACACCATATATTTT; CDR3 protein: CASSQDWRTDSGNTIYF
D gene: TRBD1; clone size: -; J gene: TRBJ1-2; V gene: TRBV2; CDR3 DNA: TGTGCCAGCAGTGAAGCGCTTCAGGGGGGCTATGGCTACACCTTC; CDR3 protein: CASSEALQGGYGYTF
D gene: TRBD1; clone size: -; J gene: TRBJ2-3; V gene: TRBV19; CDR3 DNA: TGTGCCAGTAGTGGGGACAGGGCCACCCCAGATACGCAGTATTTT; CDR3 protein: CASSGDRATPDTQYF
D gene: TRBD2; clone size: -; J gene: TRBJ2-1; V gene: TRBV4-3; CDR3 DNA: TGCGCCAGCAGCCAAGGACTAGCGGGGGGGTTTGAGCAGTTCTTC; CDR3 protein: CASSQGLAGGFEQFF
D gene: TRBD2; clone size: -; J gene: TRBJ2-1; V gene: TRBV15; CDR3 DNA: TGTGCCACCAGCAGGGGGCGGGGGGCCAACAATGAGCAGTTCTTC; CDR3 protein: CATSRGRGANNEQFF
D gene: -; clone size: -; J gene: TRBJ1-1; V gene: TRBV28; CDR3 DNA: TGTGCCAGCAGTTTAACCGGGTTGAGTGAAGCTTTCTTT; CDR3 protein: CASSLTGLSEAFF
D gene: -; clone size: -; J gene: TRBJ1-2; V gene: TRBV7-6; CDR3 DNA: TGTGCCAGCAGCTTAGAGGCAGGGGACGGTTATGGCTACACCTTC; CDR3 protein: CASSLEAGDGYGYTF
D gene: -; clone size: -; J gene: TRBJ1-1; V gene: TRBV5-1; CDR3 DNA: TGCGCCAGCAGCTTGGGAGAGGGTTCACTGAACACTGAAGCTTTCTTT; CDR3 protein: CASSLGEGSLNTEAFF
D gene: TRBD2; clone size: -; J gene: TRBJ2-3; V gene: TRBV6-1; CDR3 DNA: TGTGCCAGCGAGACACTAGCGGGGTCAGGGGATACGCAGTATTTT; CDR3 protein: CASETLAGSGDTQYF
D gene: -; clone size: once; J gene: TRBJ2-7; V gene: TRBV10-3; CDR3 DNA: TGTGCCATCAGTGACACACGCAGCTCCTACGAGCAGTACTTC; CDR3 protein: CAISDTRSSYEQYF
D gene: -; clone size: once; J gene: TRBJ2-3; V gene: TRBV6-5; CDR3 DNA: TGTGCCAGCAGTACGGGACATCACACAGATACGCAGTATTTT; CDR3 protein: CASSTGHHTDTQYF
D gene: TRBD1; clone size: -; J gene: TRBJ1-2; V gene: TRBV18; CDR3 DNA: TGTGCCAGCTCACCTCGGGGACAGGGGGCCAGGGGCTACACCTTC; CDR3 protein: CASSPRGQGARGYTF
D gene: -; clone size: -; J gene: TRBJ2-5; V gene: TRBV2; CDR3 DNA: TGTGCCAGCAGTGAAGCGGCAGCGAACCAAGAGACCCAGTACTTC; CDR3 protein: CASSEAAANQETQYF
D gene: TRBD2; clone size: -; J gene: TRBJ2-3; V gene: TRBV9; CDR3 DNA: TGTGCCAGCAGCGTAGCCGCCGGGACTAGCCCTCCGACTAGCACAGATACGCAGTATTTT; CDR3 protein: CASSVAAGTSPPTSTDTQYF
D gene: -; clone size: -; J gene: TRBJ1-4; V gene: TRBV29-1; CDR3 DNA: TGCAGCGTTGTTTTGGGAGTCACTAATGAAAAACTGTTTTTT; CDR3 protein: CSVVLGVTNEKLFF
D gene: -; clone size: -; J gene: TRBJ1-1; V gene: TRBV6-1; CDR3 DNA: TGTGCCAGCAGTGAATCGCCGGTTAGCACTGAAGCTTTCTTT; CDR3 protein: CASSESPVSTEAFF
D gene: -; clone size: -; J gene: TRBJ1-5; V gene: TRBV7-2; CDR3 DNA: TGTGCCAGCAGCTTAGCTGCGGTGAGCAATCAGCCCCAGCATTTT; CDR3 protein: CASSLAAVSNQPQHF